The TCR beta chain under discussion was sequenced for a study of shared clonotypes between healthy human individuals. The wider study: The study enrolled a couple of women and three men aged 18 to 49. Whole-study results and caveats: Generally, naive subsets came out with larger estimated richness than memory subsets. A handful of donors showed sharing of 4.5% to 5% of naive CD4 clonotypes.

Concerning this clone: Antigen specificity is unknown.

Sorted-subset replicate PCR reactions contained 150 to 200 ng DNA, corresponding to about 30,000 T cell genomes. The repertoire was sequenced with immunoSEQ multiplex PCR; TCRdb's copy has only in-frame clones and lacks some. There are more than 1,200,000 clones in the sample; around 98.5% occur only once, and around 0.38% lies in the top ten. CDR1 is ENHRY and CDR2 is SYGVKD in the germline V gene. Between the trimmed V and J ends, which lost 6 bases and 5 bases, there was a span of 5 bases. The CDR3 consists of 11 residues. Sequencing used naive CD4+ T cells sorted from blood. Subset of the sample: CD45RA+ positively selected. The origin of this receptor is a man aged 25-45 years in good health. This chain connects TRBV10-3 to TRBJ2-1; D unclear. This CDR3 is CAIRWDNEQFF. The CDR3 region has the DNA TGTGCCATCAGGTGGGACAATGAGCAGTTCTTC.